This T cell receptor beta chain was found in a study of cytomegalovirus exposure and HLA in healthy donors (dated by TCRdb to 2016 to 2017). Background on the whole study: An earlier analysis of some 600 of the donors reported 250 to 300 Gb of sequence data and approximately 120 million unique TCR beta sequences obtained from around 180 million T cells. An early release that covered 500 to 800 HLA-typed donors contained approximately 300 gigabases of sequencing data and some 87 million unique TCR sequences. Of the 350 to 400 genotyped donors, 81% fell in the genetic ancestry cluster associated with self-reported Caucasian donors. The aim of the study was to test whether cataloging public T cell receptors could identify signatures of past pathogen exposure. Using immunosequencing, the study profiled T cell repertoires from roughly 650 subjects and related those repertoires to cytomegalovirus serostatus. Along with the roughly 670-subject first cohort, a separate validation cohort of approximately 110 different subjects was used. To predict cytomegalovirus infection status, the study brought together high-throughput TCR immunosequencing, statistical association of individual TCRs with disease status, and machine learning. A later analysis re-analyzed previously published TCR beta repertoires from 600 to 850 donors and added high-resolution HLA genotyping to study TCR occurrence patterns. Rather than drawing on any new phenotypic data, the later analysis identified candidate immune exposures from TCR beta sequences and the way those sequences occurred across donors. In an earlier analysis of more than 550 of the donors, high-throughput TCR beta sequencing was used to judge whether each TCR beta V gene segment behaved as functional or pseudogenic. Donor age, sex, ethnicity and CMV serostatus were collected together with the repertoire data. A later genetic analysis used genome-wide SNP genotypes for about three fifths of the roughly 700 donors, treating that subset as a discovery cohort. All discovery cohort repertoires had been generated on a single sequencing platform. Both class I and class II loci were covered by HLA typing, at four-digit resolution. The number of typed donors differed by locus: about 629-630 for A, B, C, DRB1 and DQB1; approximately 530 for DQA1; approximately 600 for DPA1; and 450 to 480 for DPB1. Four or five DR-DQ haplotypes were handled as single units for association and clustering because linkage in the cohort was strong. Among roughly 370 genotyped donors of the cohort, an average of 235,054 unique TCR beta nucleotide sequences were sequenced per donor, about a sixth of them non-productive. What the authors observed across the whole study: Most TCR sequences were seen in very few donors, while some public TCRs were found in many individuals. Cytomegalovirus status was reported to be diagnosed by the classifier with high specificity and sensitivity in both the original and validation cohorts. According to a later analysis, most CMV-associated TCR beta chains appeared to be HLA-restricted, and the HLA associations seemed to be driven largely by CMV exposure. A further reported finding was that TCR beta sequences accurately predicted the HLA-A and HLA-B alleles for most subjects in the first cohort. Specific HLA alleles were associated with 16,951 TCR beta sequences at a false discovery rate of 0.05 in a later analysis. CMV serostatus was the only immune exposure information available for the cohort. A later analysis found that HLA-associated TCR beta chains were more clonally expanded and had lower generation probabilities than equally common non-associated chains. Broadly in line with IMGT annotations, most TCR beta V segments showed up in productive rearrangements about 87% or about 30% of the time in an earlier analysis of under 700 of the donors. Linkage disequilibrium might explain the correlated functional status among segregating V segments, but an unknown experimental factor could not be excluded. Because HLA typing was unavailable for some donors at each locus, only the typed subset was used in association tests. In vitro tests confirmed that a few of the cytomegalovirus-associated TCR beta chains recognize cytomegalovirus antigens. When HLA alleles, especially DR and DQ, strongly co-occurred, TCR associations were difficult to assign to individual alleles. A later genetic analysis reported fewer N-insertions in productive TCRs among donors in an Asian-associated ancestry cluster than the roughly 670-donor mean. Because counts were too low, seventeen rarely observed V segments, including chromosome 9 orphons, were left out of the earlier analysis of a few hundred of the donors. A cluster of highly shared sequence variants was judged likely to be a technical artifact of the sequencing pipeline. Sequencing depth was assumed to be roughly uniform across donors in the presence/absence analyses, though that assumption may not hold. The cohort was sequenced for TCR beta chains only, and without alpha or paired-chain data the features that could be detected were limited. An association between a missense DCLRE1C variant and V-gene and J-gene trimming of TCR beta chains was found in a later genetic analysis and replicated in an independent cohort. Some IMGT-functional V segments, including TRBV6-2 and TRBV6-3, could not be distinguished by the 87-base-pair reads and were therefore excluded. A total of 150 or so TCR beta chains were listed by the study as associated with cytomegalovirus. According to the authors, the approach could potentially be generalized to other disease states and immunological phenotypes. According to a later analysis, TCR association rates differed among HLA loci, with DRB1 alleles showing the most associated TCRs and HLA-C alleles showing the fewest. Several of the top co-occurrence clusters appeared to be linked to parvovirus B19, influenza, CMV and Epstein-Barr virus, according to a later analysis.

Concerning this clone itself: No cognate antigen has been identified for it. One base away there is no much larger clone; base qualities are not given.

V is cut by 1 base and J by 2 bases, and the space between the germline ends is 5 bases. The CDR3 covers 13 residues, taking in both the cysteine and the phenylalanine. CDR3 DNA is the only sequence kept; it has 39 bases, read in frame from the first base. As encoded in the germline V gene, CDR1 is SGHDN while CDR2 is FVKESK. The cohort comprised around 700 healthy bone marrow donors. At the time of sampling, all cohort members were nominally healthy, though unrecorded immune exposures were likely present. Of the 700 or so cohort members, approximately 280 had positive CMV serostatus and about 360 had negative CMV serostatus, and CMV serostatus was not recorded for the donor. A peripheral blood sample was provided by each donor, and peripheral blood mononuclear cells were used for TCR beta sequencing. Genomic DNA was extracted from the blood cell samples with the Qiagen DNeasy Blood Extraction Kit.

Library prep was done by the immunoSEQ multiplex PCR assay. A mixture of 60 forward primers for TCR Vbeta segments and 13 reverse primers for TCR Jbeta segments was used in the multiplex PCR. The CDR3 region of rearranged TCR beta genes was amplified from genomic DNA with a multiplex PCR assay. The amplified TCR beta libraries were sequenced on the Illumina HiSeq System as 87-base-pair reads. The authors processed their data as follows. In a later analysis, some 80 million unique TCR beta chains were counted across the 500 to 700 repertoires, and roughly 11 million of these chains were shared by at least two donors. A nearest-neighbor algorithm error-corrected the raw reads and collapsed the reads into unique sequences, merging closely related sequences to remove PCR and sequencing errors. To assign V, D and J gene segments, CDR3 sequences were aligned to IMGT reference sequences. For a sequence to be retained, a match of at least six nucleotides was required to both a V gene segment and a J gene segment. Rearrangements were called productive when the CDR3 lacked stop codons and stayed in frame with V and J; all others were non-productive. Following IMGT convention, CDR3 was defined as the stretch from the second conserved V-encoded cysteine to the conserved J-encoded phenylalanine. Sequences without an unambiguous match to a single V gene segment were excluded from the earlier analysis of 450 to 650 of the donors. An earlier analysis of almost 600 of the donors classified V segments as functional when productive rearrangements were above 56.7% and as segregating when the standard deviation between donors was above 5%. To diagnose cytomegalovirus status from the catalog of TCR beta chain sequences, a statistical classification framework was built. In a later analysis, TCR nucleotide sequences were compared against IMGT/GENE-DB human TR gene sequences so that V and J genes could be assigned. A later analysis assigned CDR3 sequences and most-parsimonious VDJ recombination scenarios with the TCRdist pipeline. In a later analysis, each TCR beta chain was defined by its CDR3 amino acid sequence together with its V-gene family, and reads lacking a unique V-gene family were excluded. To address suspected cross-contamination and a sequencing artifact, a later analysis removed over 500 highly shared, low-generation-probability nucleotide sequences. A later analysis calculated a clonal expansion index for each public chain from normalized within-repertoire ranks of inferred template counts. In a later analysis, generation probabilities were computed with a VDJ recombination model fitted to out-of-frame rearrangements, and the resulting probabilities were checked against IGoR. In a later analysis, hypergeometric tests were used to score TCR-TCR, TCR-HLA and TCR-CMV co-occurrence, with a repertoire-size bias correction applied to TCR pairs. A later analysis estimated false discovery rates by permuting HLA or CMV assignments 20 times. In a later analysis, co-occurring TCRs were grouped with DBSCAN, and TCRdist sequence similarity was added when clustering was performed within HLA-allele-positive subsets. Co-occurrence clustering excluded repertoires with fewer than 30,000 or more than 120,000 public chains, plus five with anomalous nucleotide sharing. TCRdb stores this immuneACCESS table with in-frame sequences only. Part of the clones is absent; in the studies checked, under half of the shortfall reflects unresolved V genes, and no reason is known for the rest. V and J calls plus clone size are reproduced from that table; the DNA served to infer D and trimming. The sample profile shows 200,000 to 250,000 clones; roughly 84% of them were found once. The top ten constitute 1.3% of the sample.

This clonotype was obtained from a human donor in good health. Sequenced sample: PBMCs. The rearranged chain carries TRBV14 and TRBJ1-2, with the D gene uncertain. For the CDR3, the sequence is CASSQAVNYGYTF. At the DNA level, the sequence is TGTGCCAGCAGCCAAGCGGTAAACTATGGCTACACCTTC.